This TCR beta chain was identified during a study of cytomegalovirus exposure and HLA in healthy donors. There are a few counts of this clone. The CDR3 runs 17 residues. Germline-derived CDR1 and CDR2 are SNHLY and FYNNEI. The J segment lost 6 bases and the V segment lost 3 bases, leaving 10 bases of the junction unmatched. PCR amplification relied on 60 Vbeta primers (plus 13 Jbeta primers). Profiled with immunoSEQ multiplex PCR; TCRdb holds only in-frame clones, not every one. Of approximately 170,000 clones listed, roughly 72% were seen once; the top ten hold 0.9% to 1.1%. The rearrangement joins TRBV2 to TRBJ2-7, with 14 bases matching TRBD2. The source of this sequence is a woman aged 35 to 49 in good health and CMV-seronegative. Sequencing used PBMCs. CDR3 in DNA: TGTGCCAGCAGTGAGTTGGGTGGGACTAGCGGGAGTGCCGAGCAGTACTTC. Its protein product is CASSELGGTSGSAEQYF.